These 27 T cell receptor beta chains were sequenced from one sample in a study of blood T cell repertoires in COVID-19. Sequencing used immunoSEQ multiplex PCR; TCRdb keeps in-frame clones, though not all of them. The repertoire holds approximately 120,000 clones, with more than 80% as singletons. The sequencing input was peripheral blood. These receptors came from a human donor in a cohort sampled during active COVID-19.

This clone came up once. This sequence joins TRBV13 and TRBJ2-1; TRBD2 agrees at 8 bases. Germline assignment: CDR1 PRHDT and CDR2 FYEKMQ (reference sequence). V shed 7 bases and J 2 bases; nucleotides not matched to a gene: 4. The CDR3 length is 14 residues. The CDR3 region is CASTSAGAYNEQFF. The CDR3 nucleotides are TGTGCCAGCACCTCAGCGGGAGCCTACAATGAGCAGTTCTTC.

The genes are TRBV25-1 and TRBJ2-5; no clear D gene. The CDR3 runs to 11 residues. Trimming took 4 bases from V and 5 from J, leaving 5 bases between them. The germline V gene encodes CDR1 MGHDK and CDR2 SYGVNS. The CDR3 loop is CASSGRETQYF. The CDR3 DNA is TGTGCCAGCAGTGGCCGGGAGACCCAGTACTTC.

The chain uses TRBV6-4 and TRBJ2-5, with a tentative D call TRBD1 (5 bases). Germline assignment: CDR1 MRHNA and CDR2 SNTAGT. The CDR3 has 16 amino acids. V lost 5 bases and J 3 bases, leaving 19 bases between the germline ends. The CDR3 DNA sequence: TGTGCCAGCAGTACACATAGTGGGGCTACCAAAGAGACCCAGTACTTC. This gives the protein CASSTHSGATKETQYF.

This chain uses TRBV7-2 with TRBJ1-2; D may be TRBD1 (6 bases). The germline CDR1 and CDR2 sequences are SGHTA and FQGNSA. Trimming pared 5 bases from V and 8 bases from J, leaving 18 bases between. This CDR3 has 14 amino acids. Here the CDR3 DNA reads TGTGCCAGCAGCGAGACGGGGGGCGCGGGCGGCTACACCTTC. As protein: CASSETGGAGGYTF.

The CDR3 sequence is CASSLQGASGANVLTF. As DNA, the CDR3 is TGTGCCAGCAGCCTTCAGGGGGCGAGTGGGGCCAACGTCCTGACTTTC. This chain joins TRBV7-3 and TRBJ2-6; TRBD1 matches at 8 bases. Germline CDR1 and CDR2: SGHTA and FQGTGA. J lost 3 bases, V lost 5 bases, and 6 bases had no gene match. The CDR3 runs to 16 residues.

This chain connects TRBV9 to TRBJ2-7, with D tentatively TRBD2 (5 bases). This CDR3 is 17 amino acids long. Trimming left V 0 bases short and J 4 bases short, with 20 bases between. In germline, CDR1 is SGDLS, CDR2 YYNGEE. CDR3 bases: TGTGCCAGCAGCGTAGGTTCCCTAGCACGAGACTCTTACGAGCAGTACTTC. As protein: CASSVGSLARDSYEQYF.

The chain has TRBV6-2 or TRBV6-3 and TRBJ2-3, with 11 positions matching TRBD2. Germline loops: CDR1 MNHEY, CDR2 SVGEGT. There are 16 residues in the CDR3. With 2 bases clipped from V and 4 bases from J, the junction kept 5 bases outside the gene matches. The CDR3 loop reads CASSYGLAGGADTQYF. The CDR3 coding sequence is TGTGCCAGCAGTTACGGGCTAGCGGGGGGCGCAGATACGCAGTATTTT.

V is TRBV5-4 and J is TRBJ2-5, with D perhaps matching TRBD2 (6 bases). The CDR3 contains 14 residues. Trimming took off 0 bases at V and 5 bases at J, with 11 bases between the two ends. CDR1 and CDR2 from the germline V gene are SGHNT and YYREEE (reference sequence). The CDR3 bases are TGTGCCAGCAGCTTGGATCGGGGGTCGGAGACCCAGTACTTC. It encodes CASSLDRGSETQYF.

This clone appeared many times. Other DNA sequences within the sample encode an identical CDR3. V gene TRBV10-3 combines with J gene TRBJ1-5; 8 positions agree with TRBD1. Trimming took 4 bases from V and 4 from J; bases not matched to a gene: 6. Germline V gene lookup returns CDR1 ENHRY and CDR2 SYGVKD. CDR3 length equals 15 residues. The CDR3 reads CAISGGTGKNQPQHF. The CDR3 DNA reads as TGTGCCATCAGTGGTGGGACAGGCAAGAATCAGCCCCAGCATTTT.

The chain carries TRBV28 and TRBJ2-5, with 8 bases fitting TRBD1. V lost 6 bases to trimming and J lost 7 bases; unmatched junction nucleotides: 16. This CDR3 is 16 amino acids long. CDR1 and CDR2 from the germline V gene are MDHEN and SYDVKM. The CDR3 sequence: CASSLYNEGQAATQYF. DNA for the CDR3: TGTGCCAGCAGCCTATATAACGAGGGACAGGCGGCGACCCAGTACTTC.

This chain uses TRBV24-1 with TRBJ2-7, with 8 bases lining up with TRBD1. J lost 3 bases, V lost 9 bases, and 21 bases had no gene match. The CDR3 length is 18 residues. Germline assignment: CDR1 KGHDR and CDR2 SFDVKD. The DNA of the CDR3 is TGTGCCACCGGTATTCAGGGGGCCCAATCCTCAGGCCACTACGAGCAGTACTTC. Translation: CATGIQGAQSSGHYEQYF.

This chain links TRBV6-2 or TRBV6-3 with TRBJ2-4, with D perhaps TRBD2 (5 bases). From germline, CDR1 is MNHEY and CDR2 SVGEGT. This CDR3 has 14 amino acids. Trimming took off 2 bases at V and 1 base at J, with 6 bases between the two ends. The CDR3 loop reads CASSYGEAKNIQYF. The CDR3 nucleotides are TGTGCCAGCAGTTACGGGGAGGCCAAAAACATTCAGTACTTC.

The genes are TRBV6-5 and TRBJ1-2; a weak D match, TRBD1 (5 bases). This CDR3 has 14 amino acids. Germline lookup yields CDR1 MNHEY and CDR2 SVGAGI. Between the trimmed V and J ends, which lost 10 bases and 3 bases, there was a span of 18 bases. The DNA of the CDR3 is TGTGCCACCAAGTCGGGGGGGGTCGACTATGGCTACACCTTC. It specifies CATKSGGVDYGYTF.

This clone was seen a single time. The chain joins TRBV7-2 to TRBJ2-7, with D perhaps TRBD1 (5 bases). Between the trimmed V and J ends, which lost 5 bases and 2 bases, there was a span of 10 bases. This CDR3 spans 13 amino acids. Per germline, CDR1 SGHTA and CDR2 FQGNSA. The CDR3 region is CASSRTGAYEQYF. CDR3 DNA sequence: TGTGCCAGCAGCCGAACAGGAGCCTACGAGCAGTACTTC.

The V gene is TRBV11-2, the J gene TRBJ2-1; 13 positions match TRBD2. There are 17 residues in the CDR3. After removal of 2 bases from V and 4 bases from J, the junction contained 5 bases not matched to a gene. Germline V CDR1 and CDR2: SGHAT, FQNNGV. The CDR3 DNA follows: TGTGCCAGCAGCTTACAACTAGCGGGGGGGCATTACAATGAGCAGTTCTTC. Residues: CASSLQLAGGHYNEQFF.

This chain joins TRBV29-1 and TRBJ2-7, with D perhaps TRBD1 (5 bases). Germline V gene data show CDR1 as SQVTM and CDR2 as ANQGSEA. The V end lost 5 bases, the J end lost 3 bases, and 11 bases lay between the germline ends. This CDR3 is 12 amino acids long. CDR3 DNA: TGCAGCGTTTCGGCAGGGAACTACGAGCAGTACTTC. Its protein is CSVSAGNYEQYF.

The chain recombines TRBV5-5 with TRBJ1-2; 11 nucleotides align to TRBD1. With 3 bases clipped from V and 4 bases from J, the junction kept 11 bases outside the gene matches. The CDR3 has 17 residues. CDR1 and CDR2 from the germline V gene are SGHKS and YYEKEE (reference sequence). DNA of the CDR3: TGTGCCAGCAGCTCCCGGGACAGGGGGTATCAATTCTATGGCTACACCTTC. This codes for CASSSRDRGYQFYGYTF.

This chain joins TRBV7-2 and TRBJ1-5, with a tentative D call TRBD1 (5 bases). The CDR3 is made up of 13 amino acids. CDR1 is SGHTA and CDR2 is FQGNSA in the germline V gene. Between the trimmed V and J ends, which lost 5 bases and 7 bases, there was a span of 12 bases. The CDR3 DNA reads as TGTGCCAGCAGCGCTCCAGGGATGCAGCCCCAGCATTTT. Translating gives CASSAPGMQPQHF. Full variable domain (rest looked up from reference TRBV7-2 and TRBJ1-5): GAGVSQSPSNKVTEKGKDVELRCDPISGHTALYWYRQSLGQGLEFLIYFQGNSAPDKSGLPSDRFSAERTGGSVSTLTIQRTQQEDSAVYLCASSAPGMQPQHFGDGTRLSIL.

The rearrangement joins TRBV6-4 to TRBJ2-6, with 7 bases lining up with TRBD1. Germline V lookup: CDR1 MRHNA, CDR2 SNTAGT. CDR3 size: 15 residues. With V trimmed by 4 bases and J by 2 bases, 2 bases remained unmatched. The DNA of the CDR3 is TGTGCCAGCAGTGCTACAGGGGCTGGGGCCAACGTCCTGACTTTC. This translates into CASSATGAGANVLTF.

This clone was seen a single time. The genes are TRBV5-8 and TRBJ1-3; TRBD1 matches 7 bases. V lost 3 bases and J lost 4; bases outside the gene matches: 4. This CDR3 spans 14 amino acids. Germline V gene sequence: CDR1 SGHTS, CDR2 YDEGEE. CDR3 DNA sequence: TGTGCCAGCAGCTCGACAGGGAAAGGAAACACCATATATTTT. Translation gives CASSSTGKGNTIYF.

The chain is built from TRBV5-6 and TRBJ2-7; no clear D. V was trimmed by 4 bases and J by 5 bases, leaving 10 bases between them. Per germline, CDR1 SGHDT and CDR2 YYEEEE. The CDR3 consists of 12 residues. CDR3 DNA sequence: TGTGCCAGCAGCGCCGGCCGGGACGAGCAGTACTTC. Translated, it gives CASSAGRDEQYF.

The chain combines TRBV14 with TRBJ2-5; perhaps TRBD1 as D (6 bases). The CDR3 runs to 14 residues. V shed 1 base and J shed 5 bases, with 11 bases lying between them. Germline V lookup: CDR1 SGHDN, CDR2 FVKESK. The CDR3 DNA reads TGTGCCAGCAGCCAAGTCAACAGGGTGGAGACCCAGTACTTC. Encoded protein: CASSQVNRVETQYF.

This chain links TRBV20-1 with TRBJ1-1; the D gene is possibly TRBD1 (6 bases). This CDR3 region has 11 residues. With 6 bases removed from V and 7 bases from J, the gap between germline ends came to 12 bases. CDR1 is DFQATT, CDR2 SNEGSKA, per germline (reference sequence). CDR3 region: CSADRNREAFF. The DNA for the CDR3 is TGCAGTGCAGACAGGAACCGTGAAGCTTTCTTT.

The V and J genes are TRBV6-2 or TRBV6-3 and TRBJ2-7; 9 bases agree with TRBD1. J lost 5 bases, V lost 5 bases, and 7 bases had no gene match. Germline CDR1 reads MNHEY; CDR2 reads SVGEGT. This CDR3 comprises 14 residues. CDR3 sequence reads: CASSTQGALNEQYF. For the CDR3, the DNA is TGTGCCAGCAGTACACAGGGGGCGCTCAACGAGCAGTACTTC.

The rearrangement links TRBV7-8 to TRBJ1-2; 7 bases line up with TRBD1. Per the germline V gene, CDR1 is SGHVS and CDR2 is FQNEAQ. Trimming took 2 bases from V and 7 from J; bases not matched to a gene: 4. The CDR3 is made up of 13 amino acids. Here the CDR3 DNA reads TGTGCCAGCAGCTTACAGGGGGTTCTTGGCTACACCTTC. Protein product: CASSLQGVLGYTF.

The V gene is TRBV2, the J gene TRBJ2-5; 9 bases agree with TRBD1. The CDR3 is 15 residues long. CDR1 SNHLY and CDR2 FYNNEI come from the germline V gene. Germline trimming cut 6 bases from V and 5 bases from J; bases unmatched to any gene: 10. CDR3 nucleotide sequence: TGTGCCAGCAGGGCCCCGGGGACAGGGTGGGAGACCCAGTACTTC. It yields the protein CASRAPGTGWETQYF.

This clone was detected a few times. The sample carries other DNA sequences with the same CDR3. The rearrangement joins TRBV7-2 to TRBJ1-1; D is possibly TRBD1 (5 bases). The CDR3 has 13 residues. The germline V gene encodes CDR1 SGHTA and CDR2 FQGNSA. Between the trimmed V and J ends, which lost 3 bases and 1 base, there was a span of 6 bases. The CDR3 loop is CASSLGQNTEAFF. DNA of the CDR3: TGTGCCAGCAGCTTGGGGCAGAACACTGAAGCTTTCTTT.